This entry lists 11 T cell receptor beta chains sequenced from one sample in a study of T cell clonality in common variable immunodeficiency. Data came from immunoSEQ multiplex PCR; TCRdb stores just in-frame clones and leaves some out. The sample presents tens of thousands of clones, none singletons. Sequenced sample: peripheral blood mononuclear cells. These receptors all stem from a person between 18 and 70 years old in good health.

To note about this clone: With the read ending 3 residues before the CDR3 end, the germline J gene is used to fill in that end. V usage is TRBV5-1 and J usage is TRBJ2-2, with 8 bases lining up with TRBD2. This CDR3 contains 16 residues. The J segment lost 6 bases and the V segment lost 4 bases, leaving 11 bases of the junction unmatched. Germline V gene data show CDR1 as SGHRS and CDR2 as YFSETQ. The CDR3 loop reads CASSPVERELAGELFF. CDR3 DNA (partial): TGCGCCAGCAGCCCCGTCGAGCGGGAGCTGGCCGGGGAG.

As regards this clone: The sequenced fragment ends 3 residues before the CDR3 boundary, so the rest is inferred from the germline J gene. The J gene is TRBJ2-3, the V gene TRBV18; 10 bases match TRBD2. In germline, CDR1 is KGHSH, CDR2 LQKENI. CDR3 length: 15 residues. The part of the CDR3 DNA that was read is TGTGCCAGCTCCCTTACTAGCGGGGTTCGAGAGACG. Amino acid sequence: CASSLTSGVRET. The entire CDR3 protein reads CASSLTSGVRETQYF.

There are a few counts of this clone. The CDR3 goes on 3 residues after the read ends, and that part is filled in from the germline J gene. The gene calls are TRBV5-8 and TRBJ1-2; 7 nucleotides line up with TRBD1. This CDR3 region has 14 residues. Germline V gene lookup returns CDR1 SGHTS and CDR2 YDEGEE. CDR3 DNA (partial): TGTGCCAGCAGGCCAGGGGACAGAGGAGAGACC. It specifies CASRPGDRGET. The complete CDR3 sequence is CASRPGDRGETYTF. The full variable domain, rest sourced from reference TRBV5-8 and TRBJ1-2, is EAGVTQSPTHLIKTRGQQATLRCSPISGHTSVYWYQQALGLGLQFLLWYDEGEERNRGNFPPRFSGRQFPNYSSELNVNALELEDSALYLCASRPGDRGETYTFGSGTRLTVV.

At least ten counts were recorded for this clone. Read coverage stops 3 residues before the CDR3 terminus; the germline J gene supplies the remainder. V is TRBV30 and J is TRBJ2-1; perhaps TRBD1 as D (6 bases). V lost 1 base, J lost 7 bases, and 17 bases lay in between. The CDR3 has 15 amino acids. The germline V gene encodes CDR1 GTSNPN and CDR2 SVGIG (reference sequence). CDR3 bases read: TGTGCCTGGAGTGGGGGGCAGCTTGGCGGGAATGAG. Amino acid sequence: CAWSGGQLGGNE. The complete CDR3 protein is CAWSGGQLGGNEQFF.

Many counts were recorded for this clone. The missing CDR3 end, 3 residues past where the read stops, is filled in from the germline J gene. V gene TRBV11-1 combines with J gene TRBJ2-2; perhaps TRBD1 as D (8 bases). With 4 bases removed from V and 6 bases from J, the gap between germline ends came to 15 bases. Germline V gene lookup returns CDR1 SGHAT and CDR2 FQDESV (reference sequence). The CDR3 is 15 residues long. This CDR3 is CASSSWTGRAGELFF. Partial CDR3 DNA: TGTGCCAGCAGCTCGTGGACAGGGAGGGCCGGGGAG.

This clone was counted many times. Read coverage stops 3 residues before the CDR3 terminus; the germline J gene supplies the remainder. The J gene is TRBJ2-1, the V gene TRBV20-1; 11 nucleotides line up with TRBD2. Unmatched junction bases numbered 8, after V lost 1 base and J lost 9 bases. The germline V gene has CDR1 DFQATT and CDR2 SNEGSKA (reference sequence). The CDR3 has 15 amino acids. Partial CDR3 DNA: TGCAGTGCTAGAGGCCTCGGTAGCGGGAGGGGTGAG. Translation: CSARGLGSGRGE. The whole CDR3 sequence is CSARGLGSGRGEQFF.

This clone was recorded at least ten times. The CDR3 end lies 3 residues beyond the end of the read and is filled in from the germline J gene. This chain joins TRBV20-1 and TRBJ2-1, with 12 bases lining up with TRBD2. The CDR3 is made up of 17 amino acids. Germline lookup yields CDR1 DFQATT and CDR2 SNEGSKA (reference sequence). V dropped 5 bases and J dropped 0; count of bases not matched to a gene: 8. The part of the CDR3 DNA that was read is TGCAGTGCTCTTGGACTAGCGGGGACTAGCTCCTACAATGAG. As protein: CSALGLAGTSSYNE. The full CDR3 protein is CSALGLAGTSSYNEQFF.

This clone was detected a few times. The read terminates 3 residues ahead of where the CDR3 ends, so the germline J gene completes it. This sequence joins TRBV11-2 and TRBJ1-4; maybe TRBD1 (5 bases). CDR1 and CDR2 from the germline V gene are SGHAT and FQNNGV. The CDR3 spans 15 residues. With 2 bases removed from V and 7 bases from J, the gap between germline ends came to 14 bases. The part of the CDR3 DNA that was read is TGTGCCAGCAGCTTAAAAGGGGAATACGGTGAAAAA. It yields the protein CASSLKGEYGEK. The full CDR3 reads CASSLKGEYGEKLFF. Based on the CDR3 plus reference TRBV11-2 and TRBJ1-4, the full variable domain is EAGVAQSPRYKIIEKRQSVAFWCNPISGHATLYWYQQILGQGPKLLIQFQNNGVVDDSQLPKDRFSAERLKGVDSTLKIQPAKLEDSAVYLCASSLKGEYGEKLFFGSGTQLSVL.

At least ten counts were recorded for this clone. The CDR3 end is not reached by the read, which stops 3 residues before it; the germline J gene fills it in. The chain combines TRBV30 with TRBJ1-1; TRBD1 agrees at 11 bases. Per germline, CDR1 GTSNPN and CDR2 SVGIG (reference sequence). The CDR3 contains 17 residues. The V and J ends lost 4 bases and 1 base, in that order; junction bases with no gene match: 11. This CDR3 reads CAWTPPGQGVGNTEAFF. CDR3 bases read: TGTGCCTGGACCCCCCCGGGACAGGGGGTCGGGAACACTGAA.

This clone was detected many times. The covered CDR3 bases are TGTGCCAGCAGTGAAAAACCGGGACTTCAAGAGACG. It codes for CASSEKPGLQET. The full-length CDR3 reads as CASSEKPGLQETQYF. The J gene is TRBJ2-3, the V gene TRBV6-1, with D possibly TRBD2 on 6 matching bases. The read stops 3 residues short of the end of the CDR3; the missing end is completed from the germline J gene. From germline, CDR1 is MNHNS and CDR2 SASEGT. This CDR3 has 15 amino acids.

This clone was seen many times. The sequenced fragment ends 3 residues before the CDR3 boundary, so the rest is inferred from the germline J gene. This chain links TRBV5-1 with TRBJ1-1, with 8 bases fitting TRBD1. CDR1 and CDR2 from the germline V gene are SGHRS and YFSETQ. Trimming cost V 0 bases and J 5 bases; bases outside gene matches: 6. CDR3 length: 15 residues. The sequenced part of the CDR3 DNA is TGCGCCAGCAGCTTGGGGACAGGGCTCGATACTGAA. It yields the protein CASSLGTGLDTE. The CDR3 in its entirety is CASSLGTGLDTEAFF.